This T cell receptor (beta chain) was profiled in a study of Ad26.COV2.S vaccination and SARS-CoV-2 variants (dated by TCRdb to about 2021). About the investigation overall: Donors in the vaccine arm were drawn from COV1001, a phase I-IIa trial of Ad26.COV2.S in healthy adults that was multicentre, randomized, double-blind and placebo-controlled. Dosing of Ad26.COV2.S was intramuscular, at either 5x10^10 or 1x10^11 viral particles, delivered as one shot or as two shots spaced 56 days apart. The specificity and breadth of SARS-CoV-2-reactive T cell receptors after Ad26.COV2.S vaccination were assessed by TCRbeta repertoire sequencing. A total of some 30 samples were included in the TCR-sequenced set, comprising roughly 19 Ad26.COV2.S vaccine recipients, 5 placebo recipients and 8 SARS-CoV-2 convalescent individuals. Trial participants were randomized into five groups of five, in which low-dose or high-dose Ad26.COV2.S was given once or twice, or placebo was given on both occasions. Investigators did not know the trial group allocation while performing experiments and assessing outcomes. General study outcomes and caveats: Comparable non-spike TCR breadth was observed between vaccine and placebo recipients, consistent with only spike being contained in the vaccine. Comparing responses between vaccine doses or regimens was not something the study was powered to do. After vaccination, spike-specific CD8+ and CD4+ T cell responses were reported to show substantial breadth. According to the authors, total T cell responses may have been underestimated by the TCR breadth and depth analyses. Spike-specific TCR breadth was higher in Ad26.COV2.S recipients than in placebo recipients (P = 0.0014).

CDR3 length: 15 amino acids, cysteine to phenylalanine. CDR3 DNA only is kept here, 45 bases in frame from base 1. CDR1 and CDR2 are drawn from the germline V gene: SGHRS, YFSETQ. After removal of 0 bases from V and 6 bases from J, the junction retains 2 bases not matched to a gene. To note about this clone: Its antigen has not been determined. Base-call qualities are not available, and no considerably larger clone is one nucleotide away.

The immunoSEQ Assay was used to sequence TCRbeta CDR3 regions. After extraction, genomic DNA underwent amplification by bias-controlled multiplex PCR, followed by high-throughput sequencing. As for the authors' bioinformatics: To quantify the absolute abundance of each unique TCRbeta CDR3 region, sequences were collapsed and filtered. Usable DNA was measured by amplifying reference genes present in all nucleated cells, and TCRbeta template counts were normalized to that usable DNA to estimate T cell fraction. Repertoire TCRs were annotated as SARS-CoV-2-specific by exact matching of V gene, CDR3 amino acid sequence and J gene to a known reactive TCR set. The reference SARS-CoV-2 TCR set came from MIRA and was filtered for enrichment in COVID-19-positive ImmuneCODE repertoires, removing public or cross-reactive TCRs. Based on the MIRA antigens, annotated TCRs were further analysed at the level of specific ORF or position within ORF. Breadth was defined as annotated unique rearrangements over total unique productive rearrangements; depth was the summed frequency of those rearrangements. TCR breadth was compared between groups using two-sided Wilcoxon rank-sum tests. The clones in this table, taken by TCRdb from immuneACCESS, are in-frame only. Not every clone is retained; where verified, under half of the shortfall comes from an unresolved V gene, and the cause of the rest is unknown. V and J calls and clone size are copied from that table; D and trimming were computed from the DNA. Across this sample there are 380,000 or so clones, with more than 85% seen only once. The ten largest clonotypes hold 5% of the sample.

Interpreted using the paper, the treatment or condition label stands for: roughly 19 received Ad26.COV2.S at low or high dose, single or two shots; a few received placebo; per-sample allocation not given. Repertoires of vaccine and placebo recipients were sequenced from samples collected on day 63 after the first injection. In Cohort 1b, around 23 adults aged 18-55 years were enrolled at a single site in Boston, USA, between 29 July and 7 August 2020. Ad26.COV2.S consisted of a replication-incompetent adenovirus type 26 vector by which a prefusion-stabilized SARS-CoV-2 spike protein from the original Wuhan strain was expressed.

The sequence came from a person aged 18-65 years who received the Ad26.COV2.S COVID-19 vaccine or a placebo. This specimen was peripheral blood, taken in a trial of Ad26.COV2.S vaccine versus placebo. The sequence links TRBV5-1 to TRBJ1-6, with TRBD1 identical over 8 junction bases. The bases read TGCGCCAGCAGCTTGGATGGACAGGGTAATTCACCCCTCCACTTT. It is translated as CASSLDGQGNSPLHF.